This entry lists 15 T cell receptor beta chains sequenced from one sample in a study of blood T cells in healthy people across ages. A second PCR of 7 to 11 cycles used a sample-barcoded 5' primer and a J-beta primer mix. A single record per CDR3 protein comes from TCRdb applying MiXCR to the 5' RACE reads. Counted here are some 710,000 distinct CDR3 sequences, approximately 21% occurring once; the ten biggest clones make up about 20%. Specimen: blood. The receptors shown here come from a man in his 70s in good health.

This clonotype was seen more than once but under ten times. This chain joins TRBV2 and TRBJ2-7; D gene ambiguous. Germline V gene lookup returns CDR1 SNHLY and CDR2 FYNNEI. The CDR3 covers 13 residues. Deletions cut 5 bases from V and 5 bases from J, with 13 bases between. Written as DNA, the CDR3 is TGTGCCAGCAGTCCGCCAGGTACCCACGAGCAGTACTTC. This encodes CASSPPGTHEQYF.

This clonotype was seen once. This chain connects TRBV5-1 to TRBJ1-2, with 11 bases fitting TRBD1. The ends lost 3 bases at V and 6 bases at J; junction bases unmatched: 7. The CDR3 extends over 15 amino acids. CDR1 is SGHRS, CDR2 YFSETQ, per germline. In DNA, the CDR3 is TGCGCCAGCAGCTCAAATCCGGGACAGGGGGATGGCTACACCTTC. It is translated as CASSSNPGQGDGYTF. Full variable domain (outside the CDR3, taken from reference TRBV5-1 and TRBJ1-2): KAGVTQTPRYLIKTRGQQVTLSCSPISGHRSVSWYQQTPGQGLQFLFEYFSETQRNKGNFPGRFSGRQFSNSRSEMNVSTLELGDSALYLCASSSNPGQGDGYTFGSGTRLTVV.

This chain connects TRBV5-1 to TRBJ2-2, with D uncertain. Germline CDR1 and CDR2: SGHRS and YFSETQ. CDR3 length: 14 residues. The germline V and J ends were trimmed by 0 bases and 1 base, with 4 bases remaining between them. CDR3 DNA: TGCGCCAGCAGCTTGGAAATGAACACCGGGGAGCTGTTTTTT. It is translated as CASSLEMNTGELFF.

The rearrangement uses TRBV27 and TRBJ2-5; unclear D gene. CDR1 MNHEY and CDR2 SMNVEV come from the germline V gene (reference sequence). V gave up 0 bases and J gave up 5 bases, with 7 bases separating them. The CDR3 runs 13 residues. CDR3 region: CASSLSTHETQYF. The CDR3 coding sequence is TGTGCCAGCAGTTTATCGACGCACGAGACCCAGTACTTC.

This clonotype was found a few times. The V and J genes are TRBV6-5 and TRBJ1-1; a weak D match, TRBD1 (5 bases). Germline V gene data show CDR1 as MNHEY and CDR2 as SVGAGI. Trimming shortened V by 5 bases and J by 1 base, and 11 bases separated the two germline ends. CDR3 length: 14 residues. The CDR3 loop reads CASSTGHQNTEAFF. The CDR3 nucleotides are TGTGCCAGCAGTACTGGACACCAGAACACTGAAGCTTTCTTT.

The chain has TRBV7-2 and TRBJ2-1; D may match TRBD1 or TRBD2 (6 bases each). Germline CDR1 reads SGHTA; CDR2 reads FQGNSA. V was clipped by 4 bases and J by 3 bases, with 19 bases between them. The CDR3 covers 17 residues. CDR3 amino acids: CASSSETRGIRYNEQFF. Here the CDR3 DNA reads TGTGCCAGCAGCTCAGAGACTAGGGGGATACGCTACAATGAGCAGTTCTTC.

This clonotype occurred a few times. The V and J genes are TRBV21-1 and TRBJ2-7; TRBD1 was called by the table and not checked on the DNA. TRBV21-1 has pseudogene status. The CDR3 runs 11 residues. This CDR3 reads CASSTRGEQYV. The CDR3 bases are TGTGCCAGCAGCACCAGGGGCGAGCAGTACGTC.

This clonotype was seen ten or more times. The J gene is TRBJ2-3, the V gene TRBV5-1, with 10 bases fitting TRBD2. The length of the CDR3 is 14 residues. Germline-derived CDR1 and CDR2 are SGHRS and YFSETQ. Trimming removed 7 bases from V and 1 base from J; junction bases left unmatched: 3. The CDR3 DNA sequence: TGCGCCAGCTGCCTAGCGGGGGGCACAGATACGCAGTATTTT. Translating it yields CASCLAGGTDTQYF.

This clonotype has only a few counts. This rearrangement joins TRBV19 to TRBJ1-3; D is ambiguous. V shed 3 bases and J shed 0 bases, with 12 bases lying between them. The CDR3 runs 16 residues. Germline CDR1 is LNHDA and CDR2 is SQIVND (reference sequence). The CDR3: CASSIFAVSSGNTIYF. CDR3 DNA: TGTGCCAGTAGTATTTTTGCAGTCTCCTCTGGAAACACCATATATTTT.

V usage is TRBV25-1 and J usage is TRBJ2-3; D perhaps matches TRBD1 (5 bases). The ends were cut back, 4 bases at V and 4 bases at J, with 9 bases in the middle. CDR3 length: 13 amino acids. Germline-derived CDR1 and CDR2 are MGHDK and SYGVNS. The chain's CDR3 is CASSAQAPDTQYF. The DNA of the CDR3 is TGTGCCAGCAGTGCACAGGCTCCAGATACGCAGTATTTT.

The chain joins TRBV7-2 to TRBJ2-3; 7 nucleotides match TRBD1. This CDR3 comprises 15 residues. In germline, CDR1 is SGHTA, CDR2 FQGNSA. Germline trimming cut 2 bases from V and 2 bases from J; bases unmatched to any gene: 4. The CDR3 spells CASSLWDSPTDTQYF. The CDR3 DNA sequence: TGTGCCAGCAGCTTATGGGACAGCCCCACAGATACGCAGTATTTT.

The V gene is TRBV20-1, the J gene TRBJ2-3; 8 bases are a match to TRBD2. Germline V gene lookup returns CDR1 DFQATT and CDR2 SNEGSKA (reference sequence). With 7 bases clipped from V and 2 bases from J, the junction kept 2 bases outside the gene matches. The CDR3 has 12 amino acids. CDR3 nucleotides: TGCAGTGTAGCGGGGAACACAGATACGCAGTATTTT. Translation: CSVAGNTDTQYF.

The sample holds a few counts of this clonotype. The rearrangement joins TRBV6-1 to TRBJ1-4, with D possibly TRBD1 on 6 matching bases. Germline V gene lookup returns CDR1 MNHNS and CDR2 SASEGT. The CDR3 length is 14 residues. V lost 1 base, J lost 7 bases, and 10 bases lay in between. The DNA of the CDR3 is TGTGCCAGCAGTGAAGAGGGGGTCAGTGAAAAACTGTTTTTT. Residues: CASSEEGVSEKLFF.

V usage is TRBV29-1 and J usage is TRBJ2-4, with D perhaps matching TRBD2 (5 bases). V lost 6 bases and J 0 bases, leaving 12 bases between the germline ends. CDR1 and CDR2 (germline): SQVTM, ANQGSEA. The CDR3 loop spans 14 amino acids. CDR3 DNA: TGCAGCGTGAGGGCACGCTTAGCCAAAAACATTCAGTACTTC. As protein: CSVRARLAKNIQYF. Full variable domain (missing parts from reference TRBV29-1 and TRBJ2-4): SAVISQKPSRDICQRGTSLTIQCQVDSQVTMMFWYRQQPGQSLTLIATANQGSEATYESGFVIDKFPISRPNLTFSTLTVSNMSPEDSSIYLCSVRARLAKNIQYFGAGTRLSVL.

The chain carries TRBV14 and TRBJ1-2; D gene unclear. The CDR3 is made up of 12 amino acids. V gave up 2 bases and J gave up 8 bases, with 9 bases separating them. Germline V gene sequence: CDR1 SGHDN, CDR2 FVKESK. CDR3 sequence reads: CASSQTSRGYTF. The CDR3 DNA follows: TGTGCCAGCAGCCAAACATCGAGGGGCTACACCTTC.